This passage covers 27 T cell receptor beta chains from one sample sequenced in a study of cytomegalovirus exposure and HLA in healthy donors. PCR used 60 Vbeta primers and 13 Jbeta primers. Produced via immunoSEQ multiplex PCR; TCRdb's table is partial and in-frame only. The table lists 150,000 to 250,000 clones, around 80% of them singletons. The source material was PBMCs. The receptors were gathered from a woman aged 25 to 39 in good health and CMV-seropositive.

The chain uses TRBV11-3 and TRBJ2-1; possibly TRBD1 for D (5 bases). In germline, CDR1 is SGHNT, CDR2 YENEEA. The CDR3 is 13 residues long. The V end lost 2 bases, the J end lost 12 bases, and 14 bases lay between the germline ends. This CDR3 is CASSLFHRYGQFF. The CDR3 DNA reads TGTGCCAGCAGCTTATTTCACAGGTATGGGCAGTTCTTC.

The J gene is TRBJ2-7, the V gene TRBV7-2; 14 bases line up with TRBD2. V lost 4 bases, J lost 5 bases, and 7 bases stayed unmatched. CDR3 length: 16 residues. CDR1 is SGHTA, CDR2 FQGNSA, per germline. The CDR3, as DNA: TGTGCCAGCAGCTCTCGACTAGCGGGGGGGCCTGACGAGCAGTACTTC. It is translated as CASSSRLAGGPDEQYF. Using reference TRBV7-2 and TRBJ2-7 for the parts outside the CDR3, the full variable domain is GAGVSQSPSNKVTEKGKDVELRCDPISGHTALYWYRQSLGQGLEFLIYFQGNSAPDKSGLPSDRFSAERTGGSVSTLTIQRTQQEDSAVYLCASSSRLAGGPDEQYFGPGTRLTVT.

CDR3 loop: CASSPQGDQPQHF. The CDR3 DNA reads as TGTGCCAGCAGCCCACAGGGAGATCAGCCCCAGCATTTT. The chain recombines TRBV7-9 with TRBJ1-5; TRBD1 might be the D (6 bases). The CDR3 extends over 13 amino acids. Germline assignment: CDR1 SEHNR and CDR2 FQNEAQ (reference sequence). Trimming shortened V by 5 bases and J by 5 bases, and 10 bases separated the two germline ends.

The chain links TRBV5-4 to TRBJ1-2, with D perhaps TRBD1 (5 bases). Per the germline V gene, CDR1 is SGHNT and CDR2 is YYREEE (reference sequence). V lost 4 bases, J lost 3 bases, and 13 bases lay in between. CDR3 length: 14 residues. The CDR3 is CASSGGTAYYGYTF. CDR3 in DNA: TGTGCCAGCAGCGGAGGGACCGCCTACTATGGCTACACCTTC.

The chain carries TRBV5-4 and TRBJ2-4; weak D call: TRBD2 (5 bases). V lost 3 bases to trimming and J lost 6 bases, with 10 bases between them. Per germline, CDR1 SGHNT and CDR2 YYREEE (reference sequence). The CDR3 length is 13 residues. CDR3 coding DNA: TGTGCCAGCAGCTCGACGGACTTAAACATTCAGTACTTC. Protein sequence: CASSSTDLNIQYF.

This chain connects TRBV11-3 to TRBJ2-5; D is undetermined. V shed 5 bases and J shed 2 bases, with 12 bases lying between them. CDR1 SGHNT and CDR2 YENEEA come from the germline V gene. The CDR3 loop spans 14 amino acids. CDR3 amino acids: CASSPAKLQETQYF. CDR3 in DNA: TGTGCCAGCAGCCCCGCGAAACTTCAAGAGACCCAGTACTTC.

This clone was seen a single time. This rearrangement joins TRBV11-2 to TRBJ2-5; D not resolved. CDR1 SGHAT and CDR2 FQNNGV come from the germline V gene. The CDR3 spans 13 residues. V was trimmed by 1 base and J by 5 bases, leaving 8 bases between them. Here the CDR3 DNA reads TGTGCCAGCAGCTTAGGACACAAGGAGACCCAGTACTTC. Protein product: CASSLGHKETQYF.

The chain links TRBV10-1 to TRBJ2-7; D not certain. The length of the CDR3 is 13 residues. V was cut by 3 bases and J by 2 bases, with 8 bases left in between. The V gene's germline CDR1 is WNHNN and CDR2 SYGVQD (reference sequence). The CDR3 region is CASSEPETYEQYF. CDR3 nucleotides: TGCGCCAGCAGTGAACCAGAAACCTACGAGCAGTACTTC.

The CDR3 DNA reads TGTGCCAGCAGCTTAGCCCTGGACATTGGAAACACCATATATTTT. Translating it yields CASSLALDIGNTIYF. V and J are TRBV7-2 and TRBJ1-3; TRBD1 is a possible D gene (5 bases). The CDR3 contains 15 residues. Germline CDR1 reads SGHTA; CDR2 reads FQGNSA. V lost 0 bases and J 3 bases, leaving 9 bases between the germline ends. Complete variable domain (other parts from reference TRBV7-2 and TRBJ1-3): GAGVSQSPSNKVTEKGKDVELRCDPISGHTALYWYRQSLGQGLEFLIYFQGNSAPDKSGLPSDRFSAERTGGSVSTLTIQRTQQEDSAVYLCASSLALDIGNTIYFGEGSWLTVV.

V is TRBV9 and J is TRBJ2-1; perhaps TRBD1 as D (5 bases). Germline CDR1 reads SGDLS; CDR2 reads YYNGEE. V was cut by 2 bases and J by 2 bases, with 11 bases left in between. This CDR3 has 15 amino acids. The CDR3 reads CASSVQGATYNEQFF. CDR3 in DNA: TGTGCCAGCAGCGTTCAAGGGGCGACCTACAATGAGCAGTTCTTC.

The chain uses TRBV19 and TRBJ1-4, with TRBD1 matching 10 bases. This CDR3 spans 15 amino acids. V trimming: 7 bases; J trimming: 2 bases; junction bases outside the gene matches: 4. CDR1 and CDR2 (germline): LNHDA, SQIVND (reference sequence). CDR3 nucleotide sequence: TGTGCCAGTACCCGGACAGGGGGTACTAATGAAAAACTGTTTTTT. Translated: CASTRTGGTNEKLFF.

The genes are TRBV27 and TRBJ1-2; D remains ambiguous. V was clipped by 6 bases and J by 0 bases, with 8 bases between them. Germline loops: CDR1 MNHEY, CDR2 SMNVEV (reference sequence). The CDR3 is 13 residues long. The DNA of the CDR3 is TGTGCCAGCAGGTTGGCGGCTAACTATGGCTACACCTTC. It yields the protein CASRLAANYGYTF.

The gene calls are TRBV6-5 and TRBJ1-4, with a possible D match to TRBD1 (5 bases). Germline assignment: CDR1 MNHEY and CDR2 SVGAGI. The CDR3 has 13 residues. With 10 bases removed from V and 3 bases from J, the gap between germline ends came to 12 bases. Here the CDR3 reads CATYAGPNEKLFF. The CDR3 DNA is TGTGCCACCTACGCGGGACCTAATGAAAAACTGTTTTTT.

This clone was seen more than once but under ten times. This sequence joins TRBV5-6 and TRBJ1-3, with no clear D. Trimming left V 0 bases short and J 4 bases short, with 5 bases between. CDR1 and CDR2 (germline): SGHDT, YYEEEE. This CDR3 is built from 13 residues. CDR3 in DNA: TGTGCCAGCAGCTTGGGAGGGGGAAACACCATATATTTT. As protein: CASSLGGGNTIYF.

The chain employs TRBV4-1 and TRBJ1-5, with a tentative D call TRBD1 (5 bases). The germline V and J ends were trimmed by 2 bases and 5 bases, with 10 bases remaining between them. CDR3 length equals 14 residues. Germline CDR1 MGHRA, CDR2 YSYEKL. The CDR3 DNA is TGCGCCAGCAGCCAAAATCAACAGGATCAGCCCCAGCATTTT. Its translation is CASSQNQQDQPQHF.

The chain combines TRBV16 with TRBJ1-3; 10 nucleotides agree with TRBD1. CDR1 and CDR2 (germline): KGHSY, FQNENV. The CDR3 is 19 amino acids. V was pared by 4 bases and J by 2 bases, with 14 bases of the junction left unmatched. The CDR3 spells CASSRLGTGDTWTGNTIYF. The DNA for the CDR3 is TGTGCCAGCAGCCGTCTAGGGACAGGGGACACTTGGACTGGAAACACCATATATTTT.

The chain uses TRBV19 and TRBJ1-6; 7 bases fit TRBD1. Germline values: CDR1 LNHDA, CDR2 SQIVND (reference sequence). The CDR3 has 14 amino acids. V shed 7 bases and J 10 bases; nucleotides not matched to a gene: 10. This CDR3 is CASTHQAQGSPLHF. The CDR3 DNA reads TGTGCCAGTACCCACCAGGCACAGGGGTCACCCCTCCACTTT.

This chain joins TRBV29-1 and TRBJ2-2; 9 nucleotides agree with TRBD2. J gave up 4 bases and V 1 base, and 10 bases lay outside the gene matches. The CDR3 runs to 17 residues. Germline V gene lookup returns CDR1 SQVTM and CDR2 ANQGSEA. The CDR3 spells CSVEVRREGVRTGELFF. CDR3 nucleotides: TGCAGCGTTGAAGTGAGGCGGGAGGGCGTTCGCACCGGGGAGCTGTTTTTT.

The V call is TRBV9, the J call TRBJ1-2; the D gene is possibly TRBD1 (6 bases). Germline loops: CDR1 SGDLS, CDR2 YYNGEE. The germline V and J ends were trimmed by 5 bases and 8 bases, with 19 bases remaining between them. CDR3 length: 14 amino acids. CDR3 DNA sequence: TGTGCCAGCAGTCCCTCAGGGGCGACAGGAGGCTACACCTTC. This codes for CASSPSGATGGYTF.

In its sample, this clone was seen a few times. The chain links TRBV5-6 to TRBJ1-2; D is perhaps TRBD1 (6 bases). V was trimmed by 1 base and J by 6 bases, leaving 13 bases between them. The length of the CDR3 is 14 residues. Germline CDR1 and CDR2: SGHDT and YYEEEE. DNA of the CDR3: TGTGCCAGCAGCTTGCTCCAGGGGTCCCATGGCTACACCTTC. Translated, it gives CASSLLQGSHGYTF.

V is TRBV20-1 and J is TRBJ2-1; D remains unclear. This CDR3 is 11 amino acids long. The V end was cut by 3 bases, the J end by 9 bases, with 9 bases between. Germline V gene data show CDR1 as DFQATT and CDR2 as SNEGSKA (reference sequence). DNA of the CDR3: TGCAGTGCTAGGGAGTCCCTTGAGCAGTTCTTC. Translating it yields CSARESLEQFF.

This clone was seen a single time. The chain employs TRBV7-2 and TRBJ2-3; D not resolved. V was pared by 4 bases and J by 1 base, with 6 bases between. This CDR3 region has 13 residues. The V gene's germline CDR1 is SGHTA and CDR2 FQGNSA. This chain's CDR3 is CASSSAGTDTQYF. The CDR3 DNA follows: TGTGCCAGCAGCTCCGCGGGCACAGATACGCAGTATTTT.

V usage is TRBV7-2 and J usage is TRBJ2-7, with 10 bases identical to TRBD1. J gave up 3 bases and V 1 base, and 3 bases lay outside the gene matches. The CDR3 has 15 residues. Germline V gives CDR1 SGHTA, CDR2 FQGNSA. CDR3 sequence reads: CASSLGGTGDYEQYF. CDR3 in DNA: TGTGCCAGCAGCTTAGGGGGGACAGGGGACTACGAGCAGTACTTC.

The chain employs TRBV14 and TRBJ2-7; TRBD2 matches 7 bases. There are 14 residues in the CDR3. Trimming at V came to 1 base and at J to 3 bases, leaving 3 bases not matched to a gene. In germline, CDR1 is SGHDN, CDR2 FVKESK. The CDR3 DNA reads TGTGCCAGCAGCCAAGCCCTAGCGGTCTACGAGCAGTACTTC. It codes for CASSQALAVYEQYF.

This sequence joins TRBV7-2 and TRBJ2-1, with TRBD2 matching 7 bases. CDR3 size: 19 residues. The V gene end was trimmed by 1 base and the J gene end by 0 bases; junction bases not matched to a gene: 12. Germline V lookup: CDR1 SGHTA, CDR2 FQGNSA. The CDR3 DNA reads TGTGCCAGCAGCTTAGATTTATTGACGACTAGCATCTCCTACAATGAGCAGTTCTTC. Amino acids: CASSLDLLTTSISYNEQFF.

The chain recombines TRBV7-6 with TRBJ1-6; no firm D call. The V end was cut by 5 bases, the J end by 7 bases, with 6 bases between. Germline CDR1 SGHVS, CDR2 FNYEAQ. CDR3 length: 12 amino acids. The CDR3 bases are TGTGCCAGCAGCCCCCCGAATTCACCCCTCCACTTT. Residues: CASSPPNSPLHF.

This sequence joins TRBV11-3 and TRBJ2-1, with TRBD2 identical over 10 bases. Germline V CDR1 and CDR2: SGHNT, YENEEA. The ends lost 3 bases at V and 6 bases at J; junction bases unmatched: 14. The CDR3 covers 18 residues. The CDR3 region is CASSFQTLAGDPANEQFF. The CDR3 DNA reads TGTGCCAGCAGCTTTCAAACCCTAGCGGGAGACCCCGCCAATGAGCAGTTCTTC.